This T cell receptor (beta chain) emerged from a study of cytomegalovirus exposure and HLA in healthy donors (dated by TCRdb to about 2017). Regarding the complete study: In an earlier analysis of several hundred of the donors, about 270 Gb of sequence data and 95 million to 130 million unique TCR beta sequences from roughly 180 million T cells were reported. An early release covering roughly 600 HLA-typed donors comprised around 300 gigabases of sequencing data and tens of millions of unique TCR sequences. Of the 398 genotyped donors, less than 85% were placed in the genetic ancestry cluster associated with self-reported Caucasian donors. The aim of the study was to test whether cataloging public T cell receptors could identify signatures of past pathogen exposure. The T cell repertoires of several hundred subjects were profiled by immunosequencing and related to cytomegalovirus serostatus. In addition to the first cohort of 666 subjects, a separate validation cohort of approximately 110 different subjects was used. High-throughput TCR immunosequencing, statistical association of individual TCRs with disease status, and machine learning were combined to predict cytomegalovirus infection status. To study patterns of TCR occurrence, a later analysis re-analyzed previously published TCR beta repertoires from around 670 donors and added high-resolution HLA genotyping. In the later analysis, no new phenotypic data were used to find candidate immune exposures; instead, reliance was placed on TCR beta sequences and their occurrence across donors. In an earlier analysis of about 590 of the donors, high-throughput TCR beta sequencing was used to judge whether each TCR beta V gene segment behaved as functional or pseudogenic. Alongside the repertoire data, information on donor age, sex, ethnicity and CMV serostatus was compiled. A later genetic analysis took genome-wide SNP genotypes for about 55% of the roughly 700 donors and used that subset as a discovery cohort. All discovery cohort repertoires had been generated on a single sequencing platform. Class I and class II HLA loci were covered by the typing at four-digit resolution. Typing coverage varied by locus: about 620-630 donors for A, B, C, DRB1 and DQB1; under 550 for DQA1; approximately 570 for DPA1; roughly 450 for DPB1. About five DR-DQ haplotypes were treated as single units for association and clustering because of strong linkage in the cohort. Across approximately 400 genotyped donors of the cohort, an average of approximately 240,000 unique TCR beta nucleotide sequences per donor were sequenced, and 15% to 20% of those sequences were non-productive.

As to this clone: Its antigen is not yet known. No base qualities exist here, and no much larger clone lies one base off it.

CDR1 and CDR2, per the germline V gene (reference sequence), are SGHNT and YYREEE. The V end gives up 0 bases and the J end 3 bases, leaving 3 bases in the junction not matched to a gene. From the cysteine up to the phenylalanine, the CDR3 has a length of 15 residues. The kept DNA is CDR3 alone, 45 bases in frame from the first base. Library preparation used the immunoSEQ multiplex PCR assay. For the multiplex PCR, a mixture combining 60 forward primers for TCR Vbeta segments and 13 reverse primers for TCR Jbeta segments was used. The CDR3 region of rearranged TCR beta genes was amplified from genomic DNA with a multiplex PCR assay. On the Illumina HiSeq System, the amplified TCR beta libraries were sequenced as 87-base-pair reads. In the source study's methods: In a later analysis, tens of millions of unique TCR beta chains were counted across the roughly 610 repertoires, and about 9.9 million of these chains were shared by at least two donors. Raw reads were error-corrected and collapsed into unique sequences by a nearest-neighbor algorithm in which closely related sequences were merged to remove PCR and sequencing errors. To assign V, D and J gene segments, CDR3 sequences were aligned to IMGT reference sequences. For a sequence to be retained, a match of at least six nucleotides was required to both a V gene segment and a J gene segment. Rearrangements were called productive when the CDR3 lacked stop codons and stayed in frame with V and J; all others were non-productive. CDR3 was defined by IMGT convention, running from the second conserved V-encoded cysteine to the conserved J-encoded phenylalanine. Sequences without an unambiguous match to a single V gene segment were excluded from the earlier analysis of a few hundred of the donors. An earlier analysis of 587 of the donors classified V segments as functional when productive rearrangements were above 56.7% and as segregating when the standard deviation between donors was above 5%. A statistical classification framework was built to diagnose cytomegalovirus status from the catalog of TCR beta chain sequences. V and J gene assignment, in a later analysis, came from comparing TCR nucleotide sequences with IMGT/GENE-DB human TR gene sequences. Using the TCRdist pipeline, a later analysis assigned CDR3 sequences along with most-parsimonious VDJ recombination scenarios. In a later analysis, each TCR beta chain was defined by its CDR3 amino acid sequence together with its V-gene family, and reads lacking a unique V-gene family were excluded. As a way to deal with suspected cross-contamination and a sequencing artifact, a later analysis dropped more than 500 nucleotide sequences that were highly shared and had low generation probability. In a later analysis, a clonal expansion index for each public chain was calculated from normalized within-repertoire ranks of inferred template counts. In a later analysis, generation probabilities were computed using a VDJ recombination model fitted to out-of-frame rearrangements, and the results were checked against IGoR. In a later analysis, hypergeometric tests were used to score TCR-TCR, TCR-HLA and TCR-CMV co-occurrence, with a repertoire-size bias correction applied to TCR pairs. False discovery rates were estimated in a later analysis by permuting HLA or CMV assignments 20 times. In a later analysis, co-occurring TCRs were grouped using DBSCAN, with TCRdist sequence similarity added in when clustering inside HLA-allele-positive subsets. Co-occurrence clustering excluded repertoires with fewer than 30,000 or more than 120,000 public chains, plus five with anomalous nucleotide sharing. The clones in this table, taken by TCRdb from immuneACCESS, are in-frame only. Not every clone is retained; where verified, under half of the shortfall comes from an unresolved V gene, and the cause of the rest is unknown. That table supplies the V and J calls and clone size; D and trimming were determined from the DNA. The sample yields approximately 160,000 clones; 68% were counted once. 1.3% to 1.5% of the sample is in the top ten clones.

The paper's findings and limits, for the study overall: In an earlier analysis of approximately 600 of the donors, most TCR beta V segments were observed in productive rearrangements about 90% or about 30% of the time, broadly matching IMGT annotations. In a later analysis, HLA-associated TCR beta chains were found to be more clonally expanded and to have lower generation probabilities than equally common non-associated chains. Linkage disequilibrium might explain the correlated functional status among segregating V segments, but an unknown experimental factor could not be excluded. Because HLA typing was unavailable for some donors at each locus, only the typed subset was used in association tests. When HLA alleles, especially DR and DQ, strongly co-occurred, TCR associations were difficult to assign to individual alleles. While some public TCRs were present in many individuals, most TCR sequences turned up only very rarely across donors. This cohort had only TCR beta chains sequenced, and the lack of alpha or paired-chain data limited which features could be detected. Because counts were too low, more than 15 rarely observed V segments, including chromosome 9 orphons, were left out of the earlier analysis of 587 of the donors. In a later genetic analysis, fewer N-insertions in productive TCRs were reported among donors in an Asian-associated ancestry cluster than the roughly 710-donor mean. Some IMGT-functional V segments, including TRBV6-2 and TRBV6-3, could not be told apart with the 87-base-pair reads, so those segments were excluded. A later analysis found that TCR association rates varied across HLA loci, with DRB1 alleles showing the most associated TCRs and HLA-C alleles the fewest. The classifier was reported to diagnose cytomegalovirus status with high specificity and sensitivity in both the original and validation cohorts. A total of roughly 160 TCR beta chains were listed by the study as associated with cytomegalovirus. A later genetic analysis associated a missense DCLRE1C variant with V-gene and J-gene trimming of TCR beta chains, and an independent cohort replicated the association. A further reported finding was that TCR beta sequences accurately predicted the HLA-A and HLA-B alleles for most subjects in the first cohort. Presence/absence analyses assumed roughly uniform sequencing depth across donors, an assumption that may not hold. According to a later analysis, parvovirus B19, influenza, CMV and Epstein-Barr virus appeared linked to several top co-occurrence clusters. A cluster of highly shared sequence variants was judged likely to represent a technical artifact of the sequencing pipeline. For the cohort, immune exposure information was limited to CMV serostatus. A few of the identified cytomegalovirus-associated TCR beta chains were confirmed in vitro to be specific for cytomegalovirus antigens. In a later analysis, most CMV-associated TCR beta chains were found to appear HLA-restricted, with HLA associations seemingly driven largely by CMV exposure. A later analysis associated some 17,000 TCR beta sequences with specific HLA alleles at a false discovery rate of 0.05. It was suggested by the authors that the approach could potentially be generalized to other disease states and immunological phenotypes.

The cohort comprised around 700 healthy bone marrow donors. Cohort members were all nominally healthy when sampled, although unrecorded immune exposures were likely present. The donor was CMV seronegative and was included in the group of a few hundred seronegative cohort members. Each donor provided a peripheral blood sample, and peripheral blood mononuclear cells were used for TCR beta sequencing. The Qiagen DNeasy Blood Extraction Kit was used to extract genomic DNA from the blood cell samples. The sample consisted of PBMCs. This TCR derives from a man in his fifties or sixties in good health and CMV-seronegative. The sequence joins TRBV5-4 to TRBJ2-7; 10 middle bases align to TRBD1. Here the CDR3 is given as CASSLEGTGVYEQYF. The base sequence is TGTGCCAGCAGCTTGGAGGGGACAGGGGTCTACGAGCAGTACTTC.